This T cell receptor beta chain came from a study of T cell repertoires in cytomegalovirus infection. Turning to the study itself: HLA-B-restricted CMV epitopes that are well studied, plus recently identified HLA-C-restricted ones, were used by the study. It was the public TCR beta signatures that indicated both CMV infection and matching HLA type. Broader study findings: Predominance within the ex vivo response was attributable to HLA-C-restricted CMV-specific TCR beta clonotypes. Cumulated frequencies of public TCR beta families served to identify carriers of CMV plus the relevant HLA.

The CDR3 length is 16 residues. The germline V gene has CDR1 PRHDT and CDR2 FYEKMQ (reference sequence). Trimming took 6 bases from V and 3 from J, leaving 18 bases between them. This clonotype was counted a few times. Antigen: not known. Using its own MiXCR run on the reads, TCRdb lists one record per CDR3 protein. The data show roughly 800,000 distinct CDR3 sequences, roughly 28% seen once. The origin of this receptor is a human donor in good health (CMV status not recorded). Some clones in this sample may be carry-over from other donors' samples. This specimen consisted of cultured CD8+ T cells from PBMCs, obtained from culture after CMV antigen stimulation. The chain is built from TRBV13 and TRBJ2-4; D remains ambiguous. CDR3 DNA: TGTGCCAGCAGTATTAGTCGCAGGATGGTCAAAAACATTCAGTACTTC. Translated: CASSISRRMVKNIQYF.